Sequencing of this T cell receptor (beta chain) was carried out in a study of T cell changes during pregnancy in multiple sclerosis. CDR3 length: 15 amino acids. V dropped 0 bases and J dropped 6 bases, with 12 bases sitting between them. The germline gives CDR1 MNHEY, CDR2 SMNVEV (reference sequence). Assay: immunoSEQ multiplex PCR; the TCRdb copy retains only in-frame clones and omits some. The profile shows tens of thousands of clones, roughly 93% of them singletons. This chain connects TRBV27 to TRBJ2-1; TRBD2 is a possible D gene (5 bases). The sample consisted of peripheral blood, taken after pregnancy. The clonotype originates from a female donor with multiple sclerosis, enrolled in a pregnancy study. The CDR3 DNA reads TGTGCCAGCAGTTTATCTTGGCTAGCCATCAATGAGCAGTTCTTC. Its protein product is CASSLSWLAINEQFF.